This T cell receptor (beta chain) emerged from a study of blood T cells in healthy people across ages. Study findings and constraints: Higher naive T cell percentage went strongly together with higher TCR beta diversity. The fall in TCR beta diversity per million T cells was roughly linear with age. Long-lived and aged donors differed, with more naive CD4+ cells and higher diversity in the long-lived.

Next came a second PCR, run for about 6 to 12 cycles, which used a sample-barcoded 5' primer along with a J-beta primer mix. TCRdb redid the calling of the 5' RACE reads with MiXCR, one entry per CDR3 protein. The table lists 1,500,000 or so distinct CDR3 sequences, approximately 63% of them singletons, with 5% to 7% in the top ten. V lost 7 bases, J lost 6 bases, and 6 bases stayed unmatched. This CDR3 has 12 amino acids. In germline, CDR1 is DFQATT, CDR2 SNEGSKA (reference sequence). Of note for this clonotype: The antigen is undetermined.

This clonotype was sampled from a young man in good health. The rearrangement uses TRBV20-1 and TRBJ2-1, with 7 bases that match TRBD2. Sequenced sample: blood. In DNA form, the CDR3 reads TGCAGTGTCCCAGCGGGAATCAATGAGCAGTTCTTC. This gives the protein CSVPAGINEQFF.